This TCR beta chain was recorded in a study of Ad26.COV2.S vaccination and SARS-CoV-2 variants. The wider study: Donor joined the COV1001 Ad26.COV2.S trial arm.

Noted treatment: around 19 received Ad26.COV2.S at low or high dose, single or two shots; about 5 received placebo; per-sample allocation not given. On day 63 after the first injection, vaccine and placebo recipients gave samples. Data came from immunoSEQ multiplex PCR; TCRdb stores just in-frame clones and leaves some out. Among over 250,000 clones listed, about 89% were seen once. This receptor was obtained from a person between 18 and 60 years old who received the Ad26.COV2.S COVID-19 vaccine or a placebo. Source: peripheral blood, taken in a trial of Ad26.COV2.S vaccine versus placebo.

The CDR3: CASSLGLVAAGELFF. The CDR3 DNA is TGCGCCAGCAGCCTGGGACTAGTAGCGGCCGGGGAGCTGTTTTTT. V usage is TRBV4-1 and J usage is TRBJ2-2; 8 bases match TRBD2. This CDR3 comprises 15 residues. V shed 4 bases, J shed 6 bases, and the junction held 7 bases outside the gene matches. The germline gives CDR1 MGHRA, CDR2 YSYEKL.